Listed below are T cell receptor beta chains from one sample, sequenced in a study of blood T cells in healthy people across ages. TCRdb re-derived calls from the 5' RACE reads in MiXCR, one entry per CDR3 protein. The profile shows about 580,000 distinct CDR3 sequences, less than 60% of them singletons. The specimen was blood. The receptors shown here come from a man older than 75 in good health. Each CDR3 is given with its conserved first and last residue. A D gene is named only where the DNA matches it firmly. Rows give clone size only sometimes, using once, few, many, or a class for an expanded clone.

j_call clone_size v_call d_call cdr3_nt cdr3_aa
TRBJ1-6 few TRBV5-1 NA TGCGCCAGCAGCTTGGAGGGCCGCGGGGTATATAATTCACCCCTCCACTTT CASSLEGRGVYNSPLHF
TRBJ2-3 few TRBV20-1 NA TGCAGTGCACAAGAACCGGGACATCTCACAGATACGCAGTATTTT CSAQEPGHLTDTQYF
TRBJ1-2 NA TRBV29-1 NA TGCAGCGTTGCCCGCGTGCGGTCGGTGGAGGGCTACACCTTC CSVARVRSVEGYTF
TRBJ2-1 few TRBV6-2/TRBV6-3 NA TGTGCCAGCGACGACAGATACAATGAGCAGTTCTTC CASDDRYNEQFF
TRBJ1-2 few TRBV6-6 TRBD1 TGTGCCAGCAGTTCTCAGGGGGCAGGCTATGGCTACACCTTC CASSSQGAGYGYTF
TRBJ2-7 once TRBV29-1 NA TGCAGCGTGGAGGCCGCTAAGGGGAACGAGCAGTACTTC CSVEAAKGNEQYF
TRBJ1-5 NA TRBV27 NA TGTGCCAGCAGTTTAAACAGGGTTAATAGCAATCAGCCCCAGCATTTT CASSLNRVNSNQPQHF
TRBJ2-4 many TRBV6-6 NA TGTGCCAGCAGTCGTCAGGGGAGTGGGGCCAAAAACATTCAGTACTTC CASSRQGSGAKNIQYF
TRBJ2-1 NA TRBV28 NA TGTGCCAGCAGTTTGCGACAGTACAATGAGCAGTTCTTC CASSLRQYNEQFF
TRBJ2-4 NA TRBV21-1 NA TGTGCCAGCAGCAAAGATTGGGGGAGGCCCAAAAACATTCAGTACTTC CASSKDWGRPKNIQYF
TRBJ1-2 few TRBV5-6 NA TGTGCCAGCAGCTTGCCACAGGATTCATCTAACTATGGCTACACCTTC CASSLPQDSSNYGYTF
TRBJ2-5 few TRBV7-2 TRBD2 TGTGCCAGCACATGGGGGGGGGGACAAGAGACCCAGTACTTC CASTWGGGQETQYF
TRBJ1-1 NA TRBV6-6 TRBD1 TGTGCCAGCAGCAAACAGGGGGGAAACACTGAAGCTTTCTTT CASSKQGGNTEAFF
TRBJ2-7 many TRBV5-1 NA TGCGCCAGCAGCCGGACCCAGACTCTCGCCGAGCAGTACTTC CASSRTQTLAEQYF
TRBJ1-5 few TRBV27 TRBD1 TGTGCCAGCAGTCGGACAGGGTCATATCAGCCCCAGCATTTT CASSRTGSYQPQHF
TRBJ2-7 NA TRBV29-1 NA TGCAGCGCTGGGCCTAGGGGTTACGAGCAGTACTTC CSAGPRGYEQYF
TRBJ2-1 many TRBV2 NA TGTGCCAGCAGTGAAGAAAGGGCGGTCAACAATGAGCAGTTCTTC CASSEERAVNNEQFF
TRBJ1-1 few TRBV7-2 TRBD1 TGTGCCAGCAGCTTTTCCGGACAGGTGAACACTGAAGCTTTCTTT CASSFSGQVNTEAFF
TRBJ1-2 NA TRBV7-2 NA TGTGCCAGCAGCCACCGGACAAGCGGCTACACCTTC CASSHRTSGYTF
TRBJ2-1 NA TRBV7-2 TRBD1 TGTGCCAGCAGCGCGGACAGGGGTGAGCAGTTCTTC CASSADRGEQFF
TRBJ2-3 many TRBV3-1 NA TGTGCCAGCAGCCAATCCGGCGTCACAGATACGCAGTATTTT CASSQSGVTDTQYF
TRBJ2-1 few TRBV5-1 TRBD2 TGCGCCAGCAGCTCCCAGCGGGGGCCCTACAATGAGCAGTTCTTC CASSSQRGPYNEQFF
TRBJ2-1 NA TRBV20-1 TRBD2 TGCAGTGCTCAATCCGGGACTAGCGGATACAATGAGCAGTTCTTC CSAQSGTSGYNEQFF
TRBJ2-3 NA TRBV12-3/TRBV12-4 NA TGTGCCAGCAGTTCATCGGGTCTAACGCAGTATTTT CASSSSGLTQYF
TRBJ2-1 NA TRBV7-9 TRBD2 TGTGCCAGCAGCTCTAGGGGGACTAGCGGGAGGGCGGGTGAGCAGTTCTTC CASSSRGTSGRAGEQFF
TRBJ2-7 NA TRBV4-2 TRBD2 TGTGCCAGCAGCCAGGGGACGACTAGCGGAGACCCCTACGAGCAGTACTTC CASSQGTTSGDPYEQYF
TRBJ2-3 few TRBV20-1 NA TGCAGTGCTAGAAGATCACCTAGCACAGATACGCAGTATTTT CSARRSPSTDTQYF
TRBJ2-5 NA TRBV4-2 TRBD1 TGTGCCAGCAGCCAAGATGGACAGGGGGAGACCCAGTACTTC CASSQDGQGETQYF
TRBJ2-6 few TRBV4-1 NA TGCGCCAGCAGCCCAGGACGGGCAGTCTCTGGGGCCAACGTCCTGACTTTC CASSPGRAVSGANVLTF
TRBJ2-7 NA TRBV20-1 TRBD1 TGCAGTGCTTTCGGACAGGGCTTCACCTACGAGCAGTACTTC CSAFGQGFTYEQYF
TRBJ2-1 NA TRBV7-9 NA TGTGCCAGCAGCTTAAATTTGGCGATAGGTGAGCAGTTCTTC CASSLNLAIGEQFF
TRBJ2-3 many TRBV6-6 NA TGTGCCAGCAAAGGGGCCGCGGGACACACAGATACGCAGTATTTT CASKGAAGHTDTQYF
TRBJ2-1 NA TRBV20-1 NA TGCAGTGCTAGATTGGGAGAGATGGAGCAGTTCTTC CSARLGEMEQFF
TRBJ2-3 NA TRBV4-3 TRBD1 TGCGCCAGCAGCGCGGGTCTTTCCAGGGGGCAGGATACGCAGTATTTT CASSAGLSRGQDTQYF
TRBJ2-2 NA TRBV29-1 NA TGCAGCGTTGTCTGGGTTACCGGGGAGCTGTTTTTT CSVVWVTGELFF
TRBJ2-7 NA TRBV7-2 NA TGTGCCAGCAGCTTTGCTCTTGGCTCATACGAGCAGTACTTC CASSFALGSYEQYF
TRBJ2-1 NA TRBV27 NA TGTGCCAGCAGTTTCACAAGGTTAAAAAACTACAATGAGCAGTTCTTC CASSFTRLKNYNEQFF
TRBJ2-7 NA TRBV4-3 NA TGCGCCAGCAGCCAGGGTGTAGGAGGCTCCTACGAGCAGTACTTC CASSQGVGGSYEQYF
TRBJ1-1 NA TRBV12-3/TRBV12-4 NA TGTGCCAGCAGTTTAGATTTGGGGTCAGGGGCTTTCTTT CASSLDLGSGAFF
TRBJ1-1 NA TRBV5-1 NA TGCGCCAGCAGCTTTACGGAGAGCACTGAAGCTTTCTTT CASSFTESTEAFF
TRBJ1-6 NA TRBV28 TRBD1 TGTGCCAGCAGTTCCAGGGGGCTGTATAATTCACCCCTCCACTTT CASSSRGLYNSPLHF
TRBJ2-3 few TRBV5-5 NA TGTGCCAGCAGCTTGTCCGGGAGATCAGATACGCAGTATTTT CASSLSGRSDTQYF
TRBJ2-3 NA TRBV7-2 TRBD2 TGTGCCAGCAGGCCCTGGGCTAGCGGACGCACAGATACGCAGTATTTT CASRPWASGRTDTQYF
TRBJ1-2 few TRBV30 NA TGTGCCTGGAGGGAAATGGACAGTAAGATAAGCTACACCTTC CAWREMDSKISYTF
TRBJ1-5 NA TRBV9 NA TGTGCCAGCGGTCAGGGCGATCAGCCCCAGCATTTT CASGQGDQPQHF
TRBJ2-2 NA TRBV5-1 NA TGCGCCAGCAGCTACCTTCCCGGCGGGGAGCTGTTTTTT CASSYLPGGELFF
TRBJ2-1 NA TRBV29-1 TRBD2 TGCAGCGTTGAAGGGGTGGGGGGGACTACTCAGTTCTTC CSVEGVGGTTQFF
TRBJ1-4 NA TRBV11-2 NA TGTGCCAGCAGCTTAGGGCCGAGCGGGGAAAAACTGTTTTTT CASSLGPSGEKLFF
TRBJ1-4 NA TRBV7-9 NA TGTGCCAGCAGCTTAGAGAGAGAAAAACTGTTTTTT CASSLEREKLFF
TRBJ2-2 NA TRBV4-2 NA TGTGCCAGCAGCCAAAGAAGTAACACCGGGGAGCTGTTTTTT CASSQRSNTGELFF
TRBJ2-1 few TRBV4-2 TRBD2 TGTGCCAGCAGCCCTAGCGGGAGGGCGTGGAATGAGCAGTTCTTC CASSPSGRAWNEQFF
TRBJ2-1 NA TRBV25-1 NA TGTGCCGGCAGGGCAAGTGGTGGCGGGGACCACAATGAGCAGTTCTTC CAGRASGGGDHNEQFF
TRBJ2-7 many TRBV6-6 TRBD2 TGTGCCAGCAGGTCGGGACTAGCGGACGAGCAGTACTTC CASRSGLADEQYF
TRBJ1-4 NA TRBV10-2 NA TGCGCCAGCAGTGATCGGGGGGGTGGAAAACTGTTTTTT CASSDRGGGKLFF
TRBJ2-5 once TRBV13 TRBD2 TGTGCCAGCAGCTTCGTAGGTAGCGGGGGACCTCAAGAGACCCAGTACTTC CASSFVGSGGPQETQYF
TRBJ2-7 NA TRBV29-1 TRBD1 TGCAGCGTTGGGCCTGGACAGGGGGCCGGTGACGAGCAGTACTTC CSVGPGQGAGDEQYF
TRBJ1-1 once TRBV20-1 NA TGCAGTGCCGAGCATGGGGGCTCGAACACTGAAGCTTTCTTT CSAEHGGSNTEAFF
TRBJ2-7 few TRBV2 NA TGTGCCAGCCGAAGAATAAAGTACTTC CASRRIKYF
TRBJ1-5 NA TRBV10-3 NA TGTGCCATCAGTGAGGGCATTAGGAATCAGCCCCAGCATTTT CAISEGIRNQPQHF